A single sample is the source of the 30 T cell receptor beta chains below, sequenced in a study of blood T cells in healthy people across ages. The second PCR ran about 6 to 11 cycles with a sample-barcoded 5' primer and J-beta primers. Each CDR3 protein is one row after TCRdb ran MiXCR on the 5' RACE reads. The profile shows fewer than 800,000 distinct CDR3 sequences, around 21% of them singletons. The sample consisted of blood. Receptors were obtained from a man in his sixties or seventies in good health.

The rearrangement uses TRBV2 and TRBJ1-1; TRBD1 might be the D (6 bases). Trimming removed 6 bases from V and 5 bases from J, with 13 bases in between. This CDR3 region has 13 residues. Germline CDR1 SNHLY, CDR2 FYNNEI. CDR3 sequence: CASSHREGTEAFF. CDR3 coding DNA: TGTGCCAGCAGCCACAGGGAGGGGACTGAAGCTTTCTTT.

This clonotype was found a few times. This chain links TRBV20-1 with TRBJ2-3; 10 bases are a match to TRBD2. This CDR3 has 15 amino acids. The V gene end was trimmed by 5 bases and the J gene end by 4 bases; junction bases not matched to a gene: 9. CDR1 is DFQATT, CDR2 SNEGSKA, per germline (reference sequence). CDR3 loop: CSAGSSSGSSDTQYF. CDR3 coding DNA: TGCAGTGCTGGCTCCTCTAGCGGGAGTTCAGATACGCAGTATTTT.

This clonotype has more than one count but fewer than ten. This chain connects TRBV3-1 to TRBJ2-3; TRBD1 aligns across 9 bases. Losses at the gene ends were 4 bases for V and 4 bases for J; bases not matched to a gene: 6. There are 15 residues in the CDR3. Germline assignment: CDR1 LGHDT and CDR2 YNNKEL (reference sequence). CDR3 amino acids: CASSPRDRASDTQYF. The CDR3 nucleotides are TGTGCCAGCAGCCCCCGGGACAGGGCTTCAGATACGCAGTATTTT.

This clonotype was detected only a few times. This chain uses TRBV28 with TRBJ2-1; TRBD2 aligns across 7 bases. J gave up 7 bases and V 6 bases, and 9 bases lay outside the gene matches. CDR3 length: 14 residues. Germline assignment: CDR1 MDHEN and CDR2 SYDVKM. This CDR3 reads CASRLLAEENEQFF. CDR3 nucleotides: TGTGCCAGCAGGCTTCTAGCGGAGGAGAATGAGCAGTTCTTC.

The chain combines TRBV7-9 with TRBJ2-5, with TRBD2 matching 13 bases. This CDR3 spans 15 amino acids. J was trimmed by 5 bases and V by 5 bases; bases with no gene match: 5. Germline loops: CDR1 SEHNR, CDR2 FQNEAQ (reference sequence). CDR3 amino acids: CASSTRTSGSETQYF. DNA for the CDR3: TGTGCCAGCAGCACCCGGACTAGCGGGAGTGAGACCCAGTACTTC.

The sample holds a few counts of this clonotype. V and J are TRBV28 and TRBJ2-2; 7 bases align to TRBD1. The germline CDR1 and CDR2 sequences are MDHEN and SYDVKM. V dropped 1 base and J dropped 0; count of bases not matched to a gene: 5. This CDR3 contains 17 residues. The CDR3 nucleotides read TGTGCCAGCAGTTTATTAGTAGGGACAGCGAACACCGGGGAGCTGTTTTTT. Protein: CASSLLVGTANTGELFF.

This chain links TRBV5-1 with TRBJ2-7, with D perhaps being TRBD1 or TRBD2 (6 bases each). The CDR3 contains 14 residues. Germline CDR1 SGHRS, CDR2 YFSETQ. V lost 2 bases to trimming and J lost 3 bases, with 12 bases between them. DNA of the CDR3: TGCGCCAGCAGCTTACAGGGACTGCACTACGAGCAGTACTTC. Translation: CASSLQGLHYEQYF.

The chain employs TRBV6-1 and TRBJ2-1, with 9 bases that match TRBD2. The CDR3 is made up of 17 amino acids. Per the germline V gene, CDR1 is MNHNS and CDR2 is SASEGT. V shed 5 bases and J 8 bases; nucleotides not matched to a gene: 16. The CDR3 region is CASSPGRVAGDSHEQFF. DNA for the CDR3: TGTGCCAGCAGTCCCGGTAGGGTAGCGGGAGACTCTCATGAGCAGTTCTTC.

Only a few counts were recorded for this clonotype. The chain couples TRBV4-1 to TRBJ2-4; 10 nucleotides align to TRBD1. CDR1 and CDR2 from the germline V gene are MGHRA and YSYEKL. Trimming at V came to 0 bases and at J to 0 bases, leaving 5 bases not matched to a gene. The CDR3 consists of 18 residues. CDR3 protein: CASSQETGGDLAKNIQYF. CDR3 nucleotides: TGCGCCAGCAGCCAAGAGACAGGGGGCGACCTAGCCAAAAACATTCAGTACTTC.

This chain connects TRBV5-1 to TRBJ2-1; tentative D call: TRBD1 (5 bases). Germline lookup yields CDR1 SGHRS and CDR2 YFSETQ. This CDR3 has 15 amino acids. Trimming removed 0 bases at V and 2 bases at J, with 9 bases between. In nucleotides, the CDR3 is TGCGCCAGCAGCTTGGAGCAGGGTCCCTACAATGAGCAGTTCTTC. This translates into CASSLEQGPYNEQFF.

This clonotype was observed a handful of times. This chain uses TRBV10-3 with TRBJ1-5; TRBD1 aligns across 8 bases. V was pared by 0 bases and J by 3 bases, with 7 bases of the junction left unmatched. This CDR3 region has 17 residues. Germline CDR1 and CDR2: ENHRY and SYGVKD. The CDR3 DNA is TGTGCCATCAGTGAGTCGGTCACAGGGGGTTCCAATCAGCCCCAGCATTTT. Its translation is CAISESVTGGSNQPQHF.

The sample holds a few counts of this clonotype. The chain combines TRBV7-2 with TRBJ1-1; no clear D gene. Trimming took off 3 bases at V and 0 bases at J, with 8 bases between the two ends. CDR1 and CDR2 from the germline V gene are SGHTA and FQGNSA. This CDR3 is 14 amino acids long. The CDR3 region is CASSFQAVNTEAFF. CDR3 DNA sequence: TGTGCCAGCAGCTTCCAGGCGGTGAACACTGAAGCTTTCTTT.

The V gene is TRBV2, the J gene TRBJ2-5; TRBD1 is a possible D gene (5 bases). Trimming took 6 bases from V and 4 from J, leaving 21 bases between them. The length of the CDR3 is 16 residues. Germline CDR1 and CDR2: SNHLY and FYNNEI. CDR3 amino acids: CASRKGAGSVGETQYF. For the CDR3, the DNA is TGTGCCAGCAGGAAGGGTGCAGGGTCGGTGGGAGAGACCCAGTACTTC.

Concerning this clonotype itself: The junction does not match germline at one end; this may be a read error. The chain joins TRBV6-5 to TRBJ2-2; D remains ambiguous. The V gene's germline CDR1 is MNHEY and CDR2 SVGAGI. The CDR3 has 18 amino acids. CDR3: CASGYAPDRTSNTGELFF. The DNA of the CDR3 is TGTGCCAGCGGTTACGCCCCAGACCGAACTTCGAACACCGGGGAGCTGTTTTTT.

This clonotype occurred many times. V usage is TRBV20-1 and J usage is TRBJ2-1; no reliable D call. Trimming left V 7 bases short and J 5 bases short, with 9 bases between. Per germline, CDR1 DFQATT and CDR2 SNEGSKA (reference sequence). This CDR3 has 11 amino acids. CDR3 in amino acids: CSGYSNNEQFF. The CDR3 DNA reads TGCAGTGGGTATAGCAACAATGAGCAGTTCTTC.

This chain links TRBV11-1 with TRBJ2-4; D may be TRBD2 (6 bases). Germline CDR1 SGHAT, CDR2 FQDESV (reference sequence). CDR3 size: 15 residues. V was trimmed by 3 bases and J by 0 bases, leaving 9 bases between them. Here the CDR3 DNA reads TGTGCCAGCAGCTTCGCGGGACTAGCCAAAAACATTCAGTACTTC. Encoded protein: CASSFAGLAKNIQYF.

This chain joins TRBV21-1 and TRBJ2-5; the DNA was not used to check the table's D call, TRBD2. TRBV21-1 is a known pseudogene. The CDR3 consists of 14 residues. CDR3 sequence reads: CANLPGRGLETQYF. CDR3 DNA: TGTGCCAACTTACCGGGGAGGGGTTTAGAGACCCAGTACTTC.

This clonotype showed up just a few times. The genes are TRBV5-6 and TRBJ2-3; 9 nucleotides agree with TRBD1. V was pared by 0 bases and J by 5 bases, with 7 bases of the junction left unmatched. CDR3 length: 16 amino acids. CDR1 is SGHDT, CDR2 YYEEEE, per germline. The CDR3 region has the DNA TGTGCCAGCAGCTTGGCGGCGGGACAGGGTAGAGATACGCAGTATTTT. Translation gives CASSLAAGQGRDTQYF.

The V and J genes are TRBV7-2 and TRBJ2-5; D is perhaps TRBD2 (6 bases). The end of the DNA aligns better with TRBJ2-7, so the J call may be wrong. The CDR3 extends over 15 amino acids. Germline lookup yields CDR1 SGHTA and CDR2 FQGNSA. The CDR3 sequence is CASSLGAGPYYEQYF. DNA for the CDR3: TGTGCCAGCAGCTTAGGGGCGGGACCCTACTACGAGCAGTACTTC.

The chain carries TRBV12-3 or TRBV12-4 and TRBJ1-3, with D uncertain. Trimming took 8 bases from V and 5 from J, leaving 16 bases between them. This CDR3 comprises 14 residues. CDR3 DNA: TGTGCCAGCCATAGAGGCCCCCGGCGAAACACCATATATTTT. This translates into CASHRGPRRNTIYF.

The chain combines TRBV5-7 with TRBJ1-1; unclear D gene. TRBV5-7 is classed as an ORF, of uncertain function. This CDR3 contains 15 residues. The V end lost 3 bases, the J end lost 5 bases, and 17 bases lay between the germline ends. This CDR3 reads CASSSNAGPRTEAFF. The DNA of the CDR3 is TGTGCCAGCAGCTCGAACGCCGGGCCGCGTACTGAAGCTTTCTTT.

The CDR3 protein is CASSFTLAFETQYF. CDR3 DNA: TGTGCCAGCAGTTTCACTTTGGCTTTTGAGACCCAGTACTTC. The V call is TRBV28, the J call TRBJ2-5; D call uncertain. V was clipped by 3 bases and J by 5 bases, with 13 bases between them. Germline CDR1 is MDHEN and CDR2 is SYDVKM. This CDR3 region has 14 residues.

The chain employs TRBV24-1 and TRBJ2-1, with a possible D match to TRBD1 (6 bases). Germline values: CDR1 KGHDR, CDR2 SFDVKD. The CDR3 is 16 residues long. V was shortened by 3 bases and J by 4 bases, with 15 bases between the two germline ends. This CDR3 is CATSDPARTVYNEQFF. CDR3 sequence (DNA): TGTGCCACCAGTGATCCCGCACGGACAGTATACAATGAGCAGTTCTTC.

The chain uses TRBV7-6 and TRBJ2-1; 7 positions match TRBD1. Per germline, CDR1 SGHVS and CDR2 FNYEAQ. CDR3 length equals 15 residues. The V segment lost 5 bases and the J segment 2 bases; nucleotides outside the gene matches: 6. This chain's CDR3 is CASSPGQDAYNEQFF. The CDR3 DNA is TGTGCCAGCAGCCCCGGACAGGATGCCTACAATGAGCAGTTCTTC.

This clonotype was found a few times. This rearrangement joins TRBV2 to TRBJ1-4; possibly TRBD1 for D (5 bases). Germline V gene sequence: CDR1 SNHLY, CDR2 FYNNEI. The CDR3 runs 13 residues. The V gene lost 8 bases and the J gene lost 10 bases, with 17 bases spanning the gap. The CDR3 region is CASGSGNPRKLFF. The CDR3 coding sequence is TGTGCCAGCGGCTCAGGGAATCCGCGAAAACTGTTTTTT.

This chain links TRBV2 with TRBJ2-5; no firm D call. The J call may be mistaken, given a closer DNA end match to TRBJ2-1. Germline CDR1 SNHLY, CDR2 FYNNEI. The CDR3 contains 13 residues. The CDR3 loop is CASSAQIGREQFF. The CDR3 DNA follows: TGTGCCAGCAGTGCACAGATCGGACGTGAGCAGTTCTTC.

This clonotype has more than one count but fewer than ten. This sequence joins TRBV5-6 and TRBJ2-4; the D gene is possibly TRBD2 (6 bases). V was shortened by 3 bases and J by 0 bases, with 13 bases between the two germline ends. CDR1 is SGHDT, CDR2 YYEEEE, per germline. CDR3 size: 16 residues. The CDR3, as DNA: TGTGCCAGCAGCTACGTAGTGGGGGGAGCCAAAAACATTCAGTACTTC. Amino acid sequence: CASSYVVGGAKNIQYF.

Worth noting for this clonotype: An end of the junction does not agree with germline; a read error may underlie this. CDR3 protein: CASSPQGTERRVF. CDR3 nucleotides: TGTGCCAGCAGCCCTCAAGGGACCGAAAGAAGGGTCTTC. The chain couples TRBV7-3 to TRBJ2-1; D may match TRBD1 or TRBD2 (5 bases each). Germline V lookup: CDR1 SGHTA, CDR2 FQGTGA. The CDR3 totals 13 residues.

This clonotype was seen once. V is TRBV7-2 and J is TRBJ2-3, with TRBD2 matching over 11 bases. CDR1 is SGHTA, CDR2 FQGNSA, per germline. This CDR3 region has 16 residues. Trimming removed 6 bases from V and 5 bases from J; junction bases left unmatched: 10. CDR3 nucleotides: TGTGCCAGCAGTACAGGGCTAGCGGGAGGTATAGATACGCAGTATTTT. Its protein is CASSTGLAGGIDTQYF.

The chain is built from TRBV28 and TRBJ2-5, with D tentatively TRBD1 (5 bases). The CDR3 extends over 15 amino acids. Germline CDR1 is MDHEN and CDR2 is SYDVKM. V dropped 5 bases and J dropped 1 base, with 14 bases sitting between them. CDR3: CASSPIQVAQETQYF. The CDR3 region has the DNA TGTGCCAGCAGTCCAATACAGGTGGCCCAAGAGACCCAGTACTTC.